Listed below are T cell receptor beta chains from one sample, sequenced in a study of blood T cell repertoires in COVID-19. Repertoires were generated with immunoSEQ multiplex PCR, while TCRdb's copy carries only in-frame clones and drops some. The table shows approximately 140,000 clones, with more than 85% occurring only once. The sequenced material came from peripheral blood. These TCRs come from a man aged 50 or older with active or convalescent COVID-19. Both conserved end residues are part of each CDR3. Fields, in order: clone size, D gene, V gene, J gene, CDR3 DNA, CDR3 protein. D genes are given only for firm matches. Size tells how often a clone was seen (once, few, many) or the class of an expanded clone, and some rows leave it out.

>once|TRBD1|TRBV24-1|TRBJ2-2
TGTGCCACCAGTGTAGGGGGCTATGGAGCCGGGGAGCTGTTTTTT
CATSVGGYGAGELFF
>NA|TRBD2|TRBV5-1|TRBJ2-5
TGCGCCAGCAGCTTGGCGGGGGGGAAGACCCAGTACTTC
CASSLAGGKTQYF
>NA|TRBD2|TRBV6-5|TRBJ2-1
TGTGCCAGCAGTTACTCGTTGCGGGAGCATGAGCAGTTCTTC
CASSYSLREHEQFF
>NA|NA|TRBV5-6|TRBJ2-2
TGTGCCAGCAGCTTGGTGCAGGGCGCGAACACCGGGGAGCTGTTTTTT
CASSLVQGANTGELFF
>NA|NA|TRBV5-6|TRBJ2-7
TGTGCCAGCAGCTTGGGGCAGGTGGTGGACGAGCAGTACTTC
CASSLGQVVDEQYF
>NA|NA|TRBV2|TRBJ2-1
TGTGCCAGCAGTAGCAGGGGTTATGAGCAGTTCTTC
CASSSRGYEQFF
>NA|NA|TRBV12-5|TRBJ1-5
TGTGCTAGTGGTTTGGTAACGGACACTAAGGGGCAGCCCCAGCATTTT
CASGLVTDTKGQPQHF
>NA|NA|TRBV12-5|TRBJ1-5
TGTGCTAGTGGTCCCCTCGGTGGGCCCCAGCATTTT
CASGPLGGPQHF
>NA|TRBD1|TRBV6-5|TRBJ1-2
TGTGCCAGCAGAGCCCCAACAGGGGAGTTAGGGGGCTACACCTTC
CASRAPTGELGGYTF
>NA|TRBD2|TRBV24-1|TRBJ2-5
TGTGCCACCAGTGATTCGTCTAGCGGGTACTGGGGGACCCAGTACTTC
CATSDSSSGYWGTQYF
>few|TRBD1|TRBV4-3|TRBJ1-2
TGCGCCAGCAGCCAAGATAGGGGGCGCTGGTATGGCTACACCTTC
CASSQDRGRWYGYTF
>NA|TRBD2|TRBV24-1|TRBJ2-1
TGTGCCACCAGTGATTCCAAGGGACTAGCGGGAGTCAATGAGCAGTTCTTC
CATSDSKGLAGVNEQFF
>once|NA|TRBV3-1/TRBV3-2|TRBJ1-1
TGTGCCAGCAGCCAATCAGGGGTAACTGAAGCTTTCTTT
CASSQSGVTEAFF
>NA|TRBD1|TRBV6-5|TRBJ1-2
TGTGCCAGCAGTTACGGGACAGGGGCCAAGGGCTACACCTTC
CASSYGTGAKGYTF
>NA|NA|TRBV5-6|TRBJ1-2
TGTGCCAGCAGCTTGGACAGACGCGACTATGGCTACACCTTC
CASSLDRRDYGYTF
>NA|TRBD1|TRBV6-1|TRBJ1-5
TGTGCCAGCAGTGGAGAGGGACAGGGGGTTCTTCAGCCCCAGCATTTT
CASSGEGQGVLQPQHF
>NA|TRBD1|TRBV24-1|TRBJ1-3
TGTGCCACCAGTGATCCCGGGACAGTCTCTGGAAACACCATATATTTT
CATSDPGTVSGNTIYF
>NA|NA|TRBV2|TRBJ2-5
TGTGCCAGCAGTACCGGGGTCCAAGAGACCCAGTACTTC
CASSTGVQETQYF
>NA|TRBD2|TRBV4-1|TRBJ2-3
TGCGCCAGCAGCCAAGAGCTAGCGGGGGGGTACACAGATACGCAGTATTTT
CASSQELAGGYTDTQYF
>NA|NA|TRBV7-2|TRBJ2-3
TGTGCCAGCAGCTTACCGGGACTGACTACAGATACGCAGTATTTT
CASSLPGLTTDTQYF
>NA|NA|TRBV5-1|TRBJ2-7
TGCGCCAGCAGCTATGGAGGGAGAAGCTCCTACGAGCAGTACTTC
CASSYGGRSSYEQYF
>NA|NA|TRBV18|TRBJ1-2
TGTGCCAGCTCACCTTCTTTAGAACAGTCGTATAACTATGGCTACACCTTC
CASSPSLEQSYNYGYTF
>NA|TRBD1|TRBV28|TRBJ2-7
TGTGCCAGCAGTCCCGGGACAGGGGGCTCCTACGAGCAGTACTTC
CASSPGTGGSYEQYF
>NA|NA|TRBV7-2|TRBJ1-4
TGTGCCAGCAGCTACCTCCCGGCTGCCATGGAGGAAAAACTGTTTTTT
CASSYLPAAMEEKLFF
>NA|TRBD2|TRBV30|TRBJ2-5
TGTGCCTGGAGTTTGCTAGCGGGGGGAGAGACCCAGTACTTC
CAWSLLAGGETQYF
>NA|NA|TRBV29-1|TRBJ1-5
TGCAGCGTTGCTCAGGGATCCGATTTTGGTCAGCCCCAGCATTTT
CSVAQGSDFGQPQHF
>once|TRBD2|TRBV10-3|TRBJ2-1
TGTGCCATCAGTGAGCGACGGTCCAGCGGGAGGGCCTACTACAATGAGCAGTTCTTC
CAISERRSSGRAYYNEQFF
>once|TRBD1|TRBV5-1|TRBJ2-3
TGCGCCAGCAGCTTTTTGGGACAGGGGACGGATACGCAGTATTTT
CASSFLGQGTDTQYF
>NA|NA|TRBV7-2|TRBJ2-5
TGTGCCAGCAGCTTATCGTGGGGGCTCCAAGAGACCCAGTACTTC
CASSLSWGLQETQYF
>NA|NA|TRBV2|TRBJ2-5
TGTGCCAGCAGTTACGGGAGAGGCATAGAGACCCAGTACTTC
CASSYGRGIETQYF
>NA|TRBD1|TRBV24-1|TRBJ2-3
TGTGCCACCAGTTCCAAGGGACAGGGGCCAGATACGCAGTATTTT
CATSSKGQGPDTQYF
>NA|TRBD1|TRBV5-1|TRBJ2-5
TGCGCCAGCAGCTTGGGTGCAGGGGGCGAAGAGACCCAGTACTTC
CASSLGAGGEETQYF
>few|NA|TRBV6-5|TRBJ1-6
TGTGCCATTCGACAGAGTTATGGTTCACCCCTCCACTTT
CAIRQSYGSPLHF
>NA|NA|TRBV11-2|TRBJ1-2
TGTGCCAGCAGCGCAGCCGGACAGATCTATGGCTACACCTTC
CASSAAGQIYGYTF
>NA|TRBD1|TRBV27|TRBJ1-4
TGTGCCAGCAGGCTGACAGGGGGGGGTGAAAAACTGTTTTTT
CASRLTGGGEKLFF
>NA|NA|TRBV6-4|TRBJ2-3
TGTGCCAGCCCACTGGAGAGCAGCACAGATACGCAGTATTTT
CASPLESSTDTQYF
>NA|NA|TRBV2|TRBJ2-1
TGTGCCAGCAGTATCCAGCGGAATTACAATGAGCAGTTCTTC
CASSIQRNYNEQFF
>NA|TRBD1|TRBV6-5|TRBJ2-5
TGTGCCAGCAGTAAGACAGGGGCCAAGGAGACCCAGTACTTC
CASSKTGAKETQYF
>once|NA|TRBV7-2|TRBJ2-1
TGTGCCAGCAGTTCCGGACTGGTGATTGAGCAGTTCTTC
CASSSGLVIEQFF
>once|NA|TRBV28|TRBJ2-7
TGTGCCAGCAGAACAGGGAGCTCCTACGAGCAGTACTTC
CASRTGSSYEQYF
>NA|TRBD1|TRBV24-1|TRBJ2-2
TGTGCCACCAGTGACCTGGACAGGGAGGCGTCGGGCGGGGAGCTGTTTTTT
CATSDLDREASGGELFF
>NA|TRBD1|TRBV5-4|TRBJ2-4
TGTGCCAGCAGCGGACAGGGGGCCGAAAACATTCAGTACTTC
CASSGQGAENIQYF
>NA|NA|TRBV29-1|TRBJ2-5
TGCAGCGCCTTTCCGGGGGATTTAGGAGAGACCCAGTACTTC
CSAFPGDLGETQYF
>NA|NA|TRBV29-1|TRBJ1-1
TGCAGCTCCCGTTTAGGAGACACTGAAGCTTTCTTT
CSSRLGDTEAFF